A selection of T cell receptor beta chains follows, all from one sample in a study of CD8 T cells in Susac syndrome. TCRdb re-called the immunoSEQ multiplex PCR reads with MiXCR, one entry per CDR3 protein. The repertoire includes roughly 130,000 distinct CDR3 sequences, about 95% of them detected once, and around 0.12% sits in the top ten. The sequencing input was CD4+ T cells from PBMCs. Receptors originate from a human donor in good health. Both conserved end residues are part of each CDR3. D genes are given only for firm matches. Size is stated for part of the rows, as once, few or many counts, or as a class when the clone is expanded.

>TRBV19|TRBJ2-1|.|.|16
CASSTNPAGHLNEQFF
TGTGCCAGTAGTACGAATCCAGCGGGACACCTAAATGAGCAGTTCTTC
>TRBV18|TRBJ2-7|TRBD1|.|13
CASSPGTGNEQYF
TGTGCCAGCTCACCCGGGACAGGGAACGAGCAGTACTTC
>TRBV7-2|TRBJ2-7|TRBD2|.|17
CASSLVAGGPVGYEQYF
TGTGCCAGCAGCTTAGTAGCGGGAGGGCCAGTAGGCTACGAGCAGTACTTC
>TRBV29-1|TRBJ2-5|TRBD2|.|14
CSVGALGGKETQYF
TGCAGCGTTGGGGCTTTGGGGGGGAAAGAGACCCAGTACTTC
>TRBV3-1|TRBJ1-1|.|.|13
CASNQGRGTEAFF
TGTGCCAGCAACCAGGGTAGGGGGACTGAAGCTTTCTTT
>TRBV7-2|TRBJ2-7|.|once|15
CASSITRTASYEQYF
TGTGCCAGCAGCATCACTCGGACGGCTTCCTACGAGCAGTACTTC
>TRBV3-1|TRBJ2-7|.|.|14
CASSLGDVSYEQYF
TGTGCCAGCAGCCTTGGGGACGTCTCCTACGAGCAGTACTTC
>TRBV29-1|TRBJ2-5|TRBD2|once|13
CTYGGTSQETQYF
TGCACCTACGGGGGGACCTCGCAAGAGACCCAGTACTTC
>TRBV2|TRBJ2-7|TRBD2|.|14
CASGPGLAGGEQYF
TGTGCCAGCGGGCCCGGACTAGCGGGAGGCGAGCAGTACTTC
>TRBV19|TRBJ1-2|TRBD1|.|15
CATSLGGQSLGGYTF
TGTGCCACCTCGTTGGGGGGACAGTCGCTAGGAGGCTACACCTTC
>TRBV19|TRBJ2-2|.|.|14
CATAAGSDTGELFF
TGTGCCACCGCAGCAGGGTCGGACACCGGGGAGCTGTTTTTT
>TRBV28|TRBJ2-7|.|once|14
CASLGGNRVGEQYF
TGTGCCAGCCTTGGGGGGAACAGGGTCGGAGAGCAGTACTTC
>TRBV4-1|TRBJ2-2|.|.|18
CASSRSPPGPADTGELFF
TGCGCCAGCAGCCGATCCCCACCCGGGCCCGCAGACACCGGGGAGCTGTTTTTT
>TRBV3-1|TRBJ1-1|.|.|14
CASSQVEGMTEAFF
TGTGCCAGCAGCCAAGTGGAGGGTATGACTGAAGCTTTCTTT
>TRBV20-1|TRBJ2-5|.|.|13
CSAYQGSQETQYF
TGCAGTGCTTATCAGGGTTCACAGGAGACCCAGTACTTC
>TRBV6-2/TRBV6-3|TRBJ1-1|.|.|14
CASSEQLLNTEAFF
TGTGCCAGCAGTGAGCAGCTACTGAACACTGAAGCTTTCTTT
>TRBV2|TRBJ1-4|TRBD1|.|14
CASSRGGADEKLFF
TGTGCCAGCAGCCGAGGGGGCGCAGATGAAAAACTGTTTTTT
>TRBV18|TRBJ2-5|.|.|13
CASSNRNQETQYF
TGTGCCAGCTCAAACCGGAACCAAGAGACCCAGTACTTC
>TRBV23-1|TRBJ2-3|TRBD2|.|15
CASSQRSGGTDTQYF
TGCGCCAGCAGTCAGCGTAGCGGGGGCACAGATACGCAGTATTTT
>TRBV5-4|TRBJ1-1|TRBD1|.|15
CASSSRQGGTTEAFF
TGTGCCAGCAGCTCCAGACAGGGTGGTACGACTGAAGCTTTCTTT
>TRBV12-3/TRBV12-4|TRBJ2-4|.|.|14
CASSYEGAKNIQYF
TGTGCCAGCAGTTACGAGGGGGCCAAAAACATTCAGTACTTC
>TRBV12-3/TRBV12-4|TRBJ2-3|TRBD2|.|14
CASSLGLAGDTQYF
TGTGCCAGCAGTCTGGGACTAGCGGGAGATACGCAGTATTTT
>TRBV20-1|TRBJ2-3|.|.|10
CSTVEDTQYF
TGCAGTACCGTTGAGGATACGCAGTATTTT
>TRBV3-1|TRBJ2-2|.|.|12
CASSQGFRELFF
TGTGCCAGCAGCCAAGGCTTCCGGGAGCTGTTTTTT
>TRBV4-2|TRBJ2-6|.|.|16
CASSQMGVYGANVLTF
TGTGCCAGCAGCCAGATGGGGGTGTACGGGGCCAACGTCCTGACTTTC
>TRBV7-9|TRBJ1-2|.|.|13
CASSLGDRPGYTF
TGTGCCAGCAGCTTAGGTGACAGGCCGGGCTACACCTTC
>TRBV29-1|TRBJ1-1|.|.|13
CSVASTANTEAFF
TGCAGCGTTGCCTCGACAGCCAACACTGAAGCTTTCTTT
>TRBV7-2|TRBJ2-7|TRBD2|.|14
CASSSGTIPYEQYF
TGTGCCAGCAGTTCCGGGACTATTCCCTACGAGCAGTACTTC
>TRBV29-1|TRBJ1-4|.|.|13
CSVRGATNEKLFF
TGCAGCGTCCGGGGCGCAACTAATGAAAAACTGTTTTTT
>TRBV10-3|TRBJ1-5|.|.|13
CAISGTDNQPQHF
TGTGCCATCAGTGGGACAGACAATCAGCCCCAGCATTTT
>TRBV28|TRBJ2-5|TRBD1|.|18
CASSSILLRDSSQETQYF
TGTGCCAGCAGTTCGATCCTTCTCCGGGACAGCTCACAAGAGACCCAGTACTTC
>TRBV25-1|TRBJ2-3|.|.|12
CASSAWTDTQYF
TGTGCCAGCAGTGCGTGGACAGATACGCAGTATTTT
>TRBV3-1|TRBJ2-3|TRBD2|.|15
CASSQDGLASDTQYF
TGTGCCAGCAGCCAAGACGGACTAGCGTCGGATACGCAGTATTTT
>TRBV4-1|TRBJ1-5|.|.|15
CASSQVTGLDQPQHF
TGCGCCAGCAGCCAAGTTACGGGCCTCGATCAGCCCCAGCATTTT
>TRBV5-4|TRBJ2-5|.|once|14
CASSPGQIQETQYF
TGTGCCAGCAGCCCGGGGCAGATCCAAGAGACCCAGTACTTC
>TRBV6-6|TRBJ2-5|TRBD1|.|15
CASSSDRGPQETQYF
TGTGCCAGCAGCTCCGACAGGGGGCCCCAAGAGACCCAGTACTTC
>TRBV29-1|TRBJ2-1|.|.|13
CSGLVGRYNEQFF
TGCAGCGGGCTGGTGGGACGATACAATGAGCAGTTCTTC
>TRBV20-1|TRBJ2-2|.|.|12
CSARTQGGELFF
TGCAGTGCTAGAACCCAGGGTGGGGAGCTGTTTTTT
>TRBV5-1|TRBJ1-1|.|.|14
CASSLGQGGTEAFF
TGCGCCAGCAGCTTGGGGCAGGGAGGGACTGAAGCTTTCTTT
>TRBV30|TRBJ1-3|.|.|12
CAWRLGQNTIYF
TGTGCCTGGAGACTTGGACAAAACACCATATATTTT
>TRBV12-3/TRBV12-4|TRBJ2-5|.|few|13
CASSLGAVGTQYF
TGTGCCAGCAGTTTGGGGGCGGTTGGGACCCAGTACTTC
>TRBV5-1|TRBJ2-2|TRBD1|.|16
CASSLADRVDTGELFF
TGCGCCAGCAGCTTGGCGGACAGGGTAGACACCGGGGAGCTGTTTTTT
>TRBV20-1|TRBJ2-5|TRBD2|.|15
CSASRGLAGEETQYF
TGCAGTGCCAGCCGAGGACTAGCGGGAGAGGAGACCCAGTACTTC
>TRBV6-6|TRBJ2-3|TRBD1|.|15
CASSPGTGTTDTQYF
TGTGCCAGCAGTCCAGGGACAGGGACGACAGATACGCAGTATTTT
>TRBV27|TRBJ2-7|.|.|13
CASSLFPSTEQYF
TGTGCCAGCAGTTTATTCCCTTCAACGGAGCAGTACTTC
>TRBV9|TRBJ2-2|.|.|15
CASSPGDLYTGELFF
TGTGCCAGCAGCCCGGGGGATCTATACACCGGGGAGCTGTTTTTT
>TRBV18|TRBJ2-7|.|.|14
CASSPARAPYEQYF
TGTGCCAGCTCACCGGCCCGGGCCCCCTACGAGCAGTACTTC
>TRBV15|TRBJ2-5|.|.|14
CATSIGAGQETQYF
TGTGCCACCAGCATTGGGGCGGGCCAAGAGACCCAGTACTTC
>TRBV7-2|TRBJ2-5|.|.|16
CASSLVLLGQQETQYF
TGTGCCAGCAGCTTAGTCCTCCTCGGACAACAAGAGACCCAGTACTTC
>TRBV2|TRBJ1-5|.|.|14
CASSVGRSNQPQHF
TGTGCCAGCAGTGTAGGGCGTAGCAATCAGCCCCAGCATTTT
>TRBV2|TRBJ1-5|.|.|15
CASSEFIPYNQPQHF
TGTGCCAGCAGTGAATTTATCCCCTACAATCAGCCCCAGCATTTT
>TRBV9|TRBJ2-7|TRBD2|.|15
CASSVDAGGTYEQYF
TGTGCCAGCAGCGTAGACGCGGGAGGGACCTACGAGCAGTACTTC